These T cell receptor beta chains were read from a single sample in a study of blood T cell repertoires in COVID-19. Some clones are missing from TCRdb's copy, which holds only in-frame ones; the method was immunoSEQ multiplex PCR. This table holds about 230,000 clones, roughly four fifths found once. What was sequenced was peripheral blood. Every receptor here comes from a man aged 50 or older with active or convalescent COVID-19. CDR3s include the opening cysteine and the closing phenylalanine or tryptophan.

v_call cdr3_aa
TRBV18 CASLGQGVNEQFF
TRBV4-2 CASSQDPGPSGGALAQYF
TRBV18 CASSPGNRGRQPQHF
TRBV5-1 CASSPRGQGSGNSPLHF
TRBV7-2 CASSSGQSINSDEKLFF
TRBV28 CASSRRDNNSPLHF
TRBV28 CASSFGGGALDTQYF
TRBV29-1 CSVEGDRGVNMNTEAFF
TRBV9 CASSVAGQGLGYTF
TRBV21-1 CASSKVKGRKGTEAFF
TRBV20-1 CSAVRDTQYF
TRBV2 CASRDRNIQYF
TRBV20-1 CSARAPKGYTF
TRBV6-1 CASSPGQSYEQYF
TRBV28 CASSPRRQGGGYEQYF
TRBV5-4 CASSLGGAGGYGYTF
TRBV3-1/TRBV3-2 CASSQGQGYGYTF
TRBV30 CAWSVTGGRQPQHF
TRBV7-2 CASSFLLAATYEQYF
TRBV5-6 CASSLAPWRGAFF
TRBV20-1 CSASKQGNTGELFF
TRBV19 CASSIAAGVRAEAFF
TRBV2 CASSLQGDSDYGYTF
TRBV7-2 CASSLAQRGVRISGANVLTF
TRBV5-1 CASSLAVGTPYNEQFF
TRBV7-2 CASSFPGSYNEQFF
TRBV19 CASSIPTSGGTDTQYF
TRBV6-2/TRBV6-3 CASSLTRQGTSNQPQHF
TRBV4-2 CASSSGGERTQYF
TRBV10-3 CAISLNRGTGGYTEAFF
TRBV9 CASSPRTGKSTDTQYF
TRBV19 CASSILDRGRNTQYF
TRBV4-2 CASSQLRTAPTAGVQPQHF
TRBV27 CASRDRNSPLHF